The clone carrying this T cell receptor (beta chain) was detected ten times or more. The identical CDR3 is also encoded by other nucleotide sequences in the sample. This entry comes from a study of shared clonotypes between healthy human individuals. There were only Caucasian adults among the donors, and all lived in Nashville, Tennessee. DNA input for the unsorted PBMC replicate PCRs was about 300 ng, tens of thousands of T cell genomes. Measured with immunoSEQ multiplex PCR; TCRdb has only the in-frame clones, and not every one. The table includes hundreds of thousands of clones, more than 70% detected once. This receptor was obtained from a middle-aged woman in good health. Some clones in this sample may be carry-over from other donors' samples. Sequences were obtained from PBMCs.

The CDR3 DNA reads TGTGCCAGCAGCCCGCCGGCGGGAGGGCACGAGCAGTACTTC. Translating gives CASSPPAGGHEQYF. The chain links TRBV9 to TRBJ2-7; 9 nucleotides align to TRBD2. Trimming took 4 bases from V and 5 from J; bases not matched to a gene: 7. Germline V lookup: CDR1 SGDLS, CDR2 YYNGEE. The CDR3 is 14 residues long.